This paragraph reports one T cell receptor (beta chain). Its antigen is still unknown. This entry comes from a study of monozygotic twins with inflammatory bowel disease. Study-wide results and caveats: IBD patients displayed reduced TCRbeta diversity (inverse Simpson) when set against healthy co-twins. Compared with healthy twins, IBD patients shared fewer clonotypes with others, especially with disease activity.

TCRdb derives one entry per CDR3 protein from the 5' RACE reads, leaving out DNA. The listing contains 150,000 to 200,000 distinct CDR3 sequences. The CDR3 extends over 16 amino acids. Germline V gene data show CDR1 as PRHDT and CDR2 as FYEKMQ (reference sequence). The sequence came from a human donor with ulcerative colitis or Crohn's disease, or a healthy co-twin of an affected twin (not recorded which). The sample taken for sequencing was blood. V and J are TRBV13 and TRBJ2-1; TCRdb picks TRBD2, but there is no DNA to check that call. CDR3 loop: CASSLGGGSGRDEQFF.